Listed below are T cell receptor beta chains from one sample, sequenced in a study of blood T cell repertoires in COVID-19. Assay used: immunoSEQ multiplex PCR; TCRdb lists only in-frame clones, some missing. The data show about 160,000 clones, with 70% to 85% seen just once and 22% held by the top ten. The sample taken for sequencing was peripheral blood. All receptors derive from a woman aged 80 or older with acute or convalescent COVID-19. The CDR3 runs from the conserved cysteine through the conserved F or W. D genes are given only for firm matches. Some rows mark clone size as missing; the rest say once, few, many or name a class of expanded clone.

clone size: NA; V gene: TRBV5-6; J gene: TRBJ2-1; D gene: NA; CDR3 DNA: TGTGCCAGCAGCTGGTCGGGACATTACAATGAGCAGTTCTTC; CDR3 protein: CASSWSGHYNEQFF
clone size: NA; V gene: TRBV18; J gene: TRBJ1-2; D gene: NA; CDR3 DNA: TGTGCCAGCTCACCCAGGGTTGTTGACTATGGCTACACCTTC; CDR3 protein: CASSPRVVDYGYTF
clone size: once; V gene: TRBV5-8; J gene: TRBJ1-1; D gene: NA; CDR3 DNA: TGTGCCAGCAGCTTGGTAACTGAAGCTTTCTTT; CDR3 protein: CASSLVTEAFF
clone size: NA; V gene: TRBV5-1; J gene: TRBJ2-3; D gene: TRBD1; CDR3 DNA: TGCGCCAGCAGCTTGGACGGGACAGATTCAGATACGCAGTATTTT; CDR3 protein: CASSLDGTDSDTQYF
clone size: NA; V gene: TRBV5-1; J gene: TRBJ2-1; D gene: NA; CDR3 DNA: TGCGCCAGCAGCTTTGGTAGCGTCTACAATGAGCAGTTCTTC; CDR3 protein: CASSFGSVYNEQFF
clone size: NA; V gene: TRBV15; J gene: TRBJ1-5; D gene: NA; CDR3 DNA: TGTGCCACCAGCAGAGACAGGGCCCTAAAGCCCCAGCATTTT; CDR3 protein: CATSRDRALKPQHF
clone size: NA; V gene: TRBV7-9; J gene: TRBJ2-7; D gene: NA; CDR3 DNA: TGTGCCAGCAGCTTTAGTAATTACGAGCAGTACTTC; CDR3 protein: CASSFSNYEQYF
clone size: NA; V gene: TRBV5-1; J gene: TRBJ1-3; D gene: TRBD1; CDR3 DNA: TGCGCCAGCAGCGGGACAGGGGCTGGAAACACCATATATTTT; CDR3 protein: CASSGTGAGNTIYF
clone size: NA; V gene: TRBV27; J gene: TRBJ1-5; D gene: NA; CDR3 DNA: TGTGCCAGCGGAGAAGGCCGCAATCAGCCCCAGCATTTT; CDR3 protein: CASGEGRNQPQHF
clone size: NA; V gene: TRBV29-1; J gene: TRBJ2-7; D gene: TRBD2; CDR3 DNA: TGCAGCGTTGAGGGGACTAGCGGGTTAGGGTACGAGCAGTACTTC; CDR3 protein: CSVEGTSGLGYEQYF
clone size: NA; V gene: TRBV3-1/TRBV3-2; J gene: TRBJ1-4; D gene: NA; CDR3 DNA: TGTGCCAGCAGCCAGCGGGGGGGGAGGCTTTCTGAAAAACTGTTTTTT; CDR3 protein: CASSQRGGRLSEKLFF
clone size: few; V gene: TRBV5-1; J gene: TRBJ2-3; D gene: TRBD2; CDR3 DNA: TGCGCCAGCAGCTTGGGCCGGGAGGGAACAGATACGCAGTATTTT; CDR3 protein: CASSLGREGTDTQYF
clone size: NA; V gene: TRBV19; J gene: TRBJ2-7; D gene: TRBD2; CDR3 DNA: TGTGCCAGTAGTATAGGGATAGCGGGAGGACTCCCGTACTTC; CDR3 protein: CASSIGIAGGLPYF
clone size: few; V gene: TRBV18; J gene: TRBJ2-7; D gene: TRBD2; CDR3 DNA: TGTGCCAGCTCACCAGGAGCGGGAGTCGGGGTGGGCGAGCAGTACTTC; CDR3 protein: CASSPGAGVGVGEQYF
clone size: NA; V gene: TRBV24-1; J gene: TRBJ1-1; D gene: TRBD1; CDR3 DNA: TGTGCCACCAGTGATCTGGAGACAGGGGACCACCGAGAAGCTTTCTTT; CDR3 protein: CATSDLETGDHREAFF
clone size: NA; V gene: TRBV5-1; J gene: TRBJ2-7; D gene: TRBD2; CDR3 DNA: TGCGCCAGCAGCTTGGGGACTAGCGGGAGGATTTCCTACGAGCAGTACTTC; CDR3 protein: CASSLGTSGRISYEQYF
clone size: once; V gene: TRBV12-5; J gene: TRBJ1-6; D gene: NA; CDR3 DNA: TGTGCTAGTGGTTCAGGACAAAATAATTCACCCCTCCACTTT; CDR3 protein: CASGSGQNNSPLHF
clone size: NA; V gene: TRBV7-8; J gene: TRBJ2-7; D gene: TRBD2; CDR3 DNA: TGTGCCAGCAGCTTGGGGACTAGCGGGAGAAACGAGCAGTACTTC; CDR3 protein: CASSLGTSGRNEQYF
clone size: NA; V gene: TRBV5-1; J gene: TRBJ2-2; D gene: TRBD2; CDR3 DNA: TGCGCCAGCAGCTTGACTAGCGGGAGGGCCAAGGCCGGGGAGCTGTTTTTT; CDR3 protein: CASSLTSGRAKAGELFF
clone size: once; V gene: TRBV5-6; J gene: TRBJ2-7; D gene: NA; CDR3 DNA: TGTGCCAGCAGCAGATGGGGGACACACTCCTACGAGCAGTACTTC; CDR3 protein: CASSRWGTHSYEQYF
clone size: NA; V gene: TRBV7-6; J gene: TRBJ2-5; D gene: TRBD2; CDR3 DNA: TGTGCCAGCAGTTCGGGACTAGCGGAATTACAAGAGACCCAGTACTTC; CDR3 protein: CASSSGLAELQETQYF
clone size: NA; V gene: TRBV7-2; J gene: TRBJ1-5; D gene: NA; CDR3 DNA: TGTGCCAGCAGCTTAGCGACAGGACTCAATCAGCCCCAGCATTTT; CDR3 protein: CASSLATGLNQPQHF
clone size: NA; V gene: TRBV25-1; J gene: TRBJ2-2; D gene: NA; CDR3 DNA: TGTGCCAGCACCCCTAGGACGAACACCGGGGAGCTGTTTTTT; CDR3 protein: CASTPRTNTGELFF
clone size: once; V gene: TRBV12-5; J gene: TRBJ1-3; D gene: NA; CDR3 DNA: TGTGCTAGTGGTTTAGGGGTCTCTGGAAACACCATATATTTT; CDR3 protein: CASGLGVSGNTIYF
clone size: NA; V gene: TRBV2; J gene: TRBJ2-7; D gene: TRBD2; CDR3 DNA: TGTGCCAGCAGATTAGCGGGCCTAGCCTACGAGCAGTACTTC; CDR3 protein: CASRLAGLAYEQYF
clone size: once; V gene: TRBV5-4; J gene: TRBJ2-2; D gene: TRBD1; CDR3 DNA: TGTGCCAGCAGCGGGACAGGGAACACCGGGGAGCTGTTTTTT; CDR3 protein: CASSGTGNTGELFF
clone size: NA; V gene: TRBV18; J gene: TRBJ2-2; D gene: TRBD1; CDR3 DNA: TGTGCCAGCTCACCATCTGACAGGGGAATCACCGGGGAGCTGTTTTTT; CDR3 protein: CASSPSDRGITGELFF
clone size: NA; V gene: TRBV6-5; J gene: TRBJ1-2; D gene: NA; CDR3 DNA: TGTGCCAGCAGTTACGGGGGGGTGCTTGGCTACACCTTC; CDR3 protein: CASSYGGVLGYTF
clone size: NA; V gene: TRBV7-2; J gene: TRBJ2-7; D gene: TRBD1; CDR3 DNA: TGTGCCAGCAGCTTAGCCGGGACAGCCTACGAGCAGTACTTC; CDR3 protein: CASSLAGTAYEQYF
clone size: NA; V gene: TRBV18; J gene: TRBJ1-1; D gene: NA; CDR3 DNA: TGTGCCAGCTCCCGGGGGAGCAACACTGAAGCTTTCTTT; CDR3 protein: CASSRGSNTEAFF